Below are 7 T cell receptor beta chains sequenced from a single sample in a study of cytomegalovirus exposure and HLA in healthy donors. A multiplex PCR was run with 60 Vbeta primers and 13 Jbeta primers. Profiling relied on immunoSEQ multiplex PCR, and the TCRdb table lists in-frame clones only, not all of them. Here the sample spans around 100,000 clones, around 79% being singletons. Material for sequencing was PBMCs. Receptor source: a woman in her 40s in good health and CMV-seronegative.

This chain joins TRBV2 and TRBJ1-4, with a possible D match to TRBD1 (5 bases). The CDR3 length is 15 residues. Trimming cost V 6 bases and J 0 bases, with 11 bases left between them. Germline CDR1 reads SNHLY; CDR2 reads FYNNEI. The CDR3 sequence: CASRGTVATNEKLFF. Written as DNA, the CDR3 is TGTGCCAGCAGGGGGACTGTTGCAACTAATGAAAAACTGTTTTTT.

The V and J genes are TRBV27 and TRBJ2-5; TRBD2 aligns across 16 bases. V shed 5 bases and J 2 bases; nucleotides not matched to a gene: 2. CDR1 and CDR2 from the germline V gene are MNHEY and SMNVEV (reference sequence). The CDR3 is made up of 16 amino acids. CDR3 sequence: CASSGTSGREQETQYF. The CDR3, as DNA: TGTGCCAGCAGTGGGACTAGCGGGAGGGAACAAGAGACCCAGTACTTC.

The chain links TRBV6-6 to TRBJ2-3; 14 bases are a match to TRBD2. Trimming removed 2 bases from V and 4 bases from J; junction bases left unmatched: 2. The CDR3 contains 16 residues. Germline V gene lookup returns CDR1 MNHNY and CDR2 SVGAGI (reference sequence). CDR3 loop: CASSYGTSGSADTQYF. The CDR3 DNA is TGTGCCAGCAGTTACGGGACTAGCGGGAGCGCAGATACGCAGTATTTT.

The sample holds one count of this clone. CDR3 sequence (DNA): TGTGCCAGCTCGGGGAGTTATCAGCCCCAGCATTTT. As protein: CASSGSYQPQHF. The chain combines TRBV6-6 with TRBJ1-5; D uncertain. V dropped 8 bases and J dropped 5 bases, with 10 bases sitting between them. Germline V gene sequence: CDR1 MNHNY, CDR2 SVGAGI (reference sequence). The CDR3 has 12 amino acids.

The rearrangement joins TRBV27 to TRBJ2-7, with D maybe TRBD1 (8 bases). In germline, CDR1 is MNHEY, CDR2 SMNVEV (reference sequence). Trimming shortened V by 6 bases and J by 2 bases, and 17 bases separated the two germline ends. The CDR3 has 15 residues. DNA of the CDR3: TGTGCCAGCAGCCTATACAGGGGGGGAACCTACGAGCAGTACTTC. Protein: CASSLYRGGTYEQYF.

The rearrangement uses TRBV5-1 and TRBJ1-6; a weak D match, TRBD1 (6 bases). V lost 0 bases to trimming and J lost 8 bases, with 15 bases between them. CDR3 length: 16 residues. Germline V gives CDR1 SGHRS, CDR2 YFSETQ. CDR3 in amino acids: CASSLGMGGQDSPLHF. The CDR3 nucleotides are TGCGCCAGCAGCTTGGGGATGGGGGGGCAGGATTCACCCCTCCACTTT. Complete variable domain (other parts from reference TRBV5-1 and TRBJ1-6): KAGVTQTPRYLIKTRGQQVTLSCSPISGHRSVSWYQQTPGQGLQFLFEYFSETQRNKGNFPGRFSGRQFSNSRSEMNVSTLELGDSALYLCASSLGMGGQDSPLHFGNGTRLTVT.

This chain uses TRBV5-1 with TRBJ2-1; 10 bases line up with TRBD2. The ends lost 3 bases at V and 0 bases at J; junction bases unmatched: 3. Germline loops: CDR1 SGHRS, CDR2 YFSETQ. The length of the CDR3 is 16 residues. CDR3 DNA: TGCGCCAGCAGCTGGGTAGCGGGAGGCTCCTACAATGAGCAGTTCTTC. This encodes CASSWVAGGSYNEQFF.